This TCR beta chain originates from a study of blood T cell repertoires in COVID-19. At the level of the study: The cDNA or gDNA used as material had been derived from T cells, B-cell-depleted T cells, or PBMCs.

As processed by the authors: Nucleated cell counts were estimated from reference gene primer amplification. Sequencing used immunoSEQ multiplex PCR; TCRdb keeps in-frame clones, though not all of them. V, J and clone size were drawn from that table, and D and trimming were deduced from the DNA. The sample holds fewer than 250,000 clones, roughly nine tenths seen once. The junction had 6 bases not matched to a gene; V was cut back by 5 bases and J by 2 bases. The CDR3 contains 16 residues. Germline assignment: CDR1 SGHVS and CDR2 FNYEAQ. This receptor was identified in a woman aged 55-69 years who had recovered from COVID-19. The sample was peripheral blood. The chain is built from TRBV7-6 and TRBJ2-3; TRBD2 agrees at 11 bases. Written as DNA, the CDR3 is TGTGCCAGCAGCGCCGCTAGCGGGGGGCCCACAGATACGCAGTATTTT. Encoded protein: CASSAASGGPTDTQYF.